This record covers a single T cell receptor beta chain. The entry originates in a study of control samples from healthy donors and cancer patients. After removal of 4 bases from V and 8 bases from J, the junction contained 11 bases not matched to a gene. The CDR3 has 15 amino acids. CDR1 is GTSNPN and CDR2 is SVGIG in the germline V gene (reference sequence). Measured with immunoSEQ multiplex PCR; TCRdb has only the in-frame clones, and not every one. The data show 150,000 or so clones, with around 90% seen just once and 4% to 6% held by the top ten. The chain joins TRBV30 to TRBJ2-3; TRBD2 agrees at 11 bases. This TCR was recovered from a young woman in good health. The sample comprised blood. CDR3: CAWTLLAGGRGTQYF. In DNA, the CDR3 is TGTGCCTGGACCCTCCTAGCGGGGGGCCGTGGTACGCAGTATTTT.